These 29 T cell receptor beta chains originate from one sample sequenced in a study of a mutant IDH1 vaccine in newly diagnosed glioma. The sample's time point: week 23, last vaccination. Vaccination comprised doses that each held 300 ug of mutant IDH1 20-mer peptide, plus topical imiquimod. Assay: immunoSEQ multiplex PCR; the TCRdb copy retains only in-frame clones and omits some. The top ten hold approximately 6.7% of the sample, which has around 40,000 clones, about 78% seen once. No antigen has been assigned to these receptors. Sample: PBMCs, taken from a glioma patient whose treatment included an IDH1 peptide vaccine. Receptors were obtained from a woman in her thirties or forties with glioma. Some clones in this sample may be carry-over from other donors' samples.

J is TRBJ2-5 and V is TRBV7-9, with D uncertain. V dropped 5 bases and J dropped 0 bases, with 10 bases sitting between them. This CDR3 is 14 amino acids long. The germline V gene has CDR1 SEHNR and CDR2 FQNEAQ (reference sequence). CDR3 region: CASSRTPYQETQYF. Written as DNA, the CDR3 is TGTGCCAGCAGCCGAACCCCGTACCAAGAGACCCAGTACTTC.

V and J are TRBV9 and TRBJ2-5, with D possibly matching TRBD1 (6 bases). The germline V gene has CDR1 SGDLS and CDR2 YYNGEE. There are 14 residues in the CDR3. V was shortened by 7 bases and J by 5 bases, with 18 bases between the two germline ends. The CDR3 region has the DNA TGTGCCAGCTCAGGAGGCACTAGGGGGGAGACCCAGTACTTC. Amino acids: CASSGGTRGETQYF.

In this sample, this clone turned up a few times. The J gene is TRBJ2-1, the V gene TRBV15; 10 bases fit TRBD1. The CDR3 is 17 amino acids. Germline assignment: CDR1 LNHNV and CDR2 YYDKDF (reference sequence). The V gene end was trimmed by 0 bases and the J gene end by 6 bases; junction bases not matched to a gene: 8. This CDR3 is CATSRDGPGQGGNEQFF. As DNA, the CDR3 is TGTGCCACCAGCAGAGATGGTCCAGGACAGGGGGGCAATGAGCAGTTCTTC.

The rearrangement links TRBV19 to TRBJ1-5; D not certain. The CDR3 totals 16 residues. V was cut by 7 bases and J by 4 bases, with 20 bases left in between. Germline V gene sequence: CDR1 LNHDA, CDR2 SQIVND (reference sequence). The CDR3 here is CASTAGGRARNQPQHF. The DNA for the CDR3 is TGTGCCAGTACCGCCGGAGGGAGGGCGAGGAATCAGCCCCAGCATTTT.

The rearrangement joins TRBV20-1 to TRBJ2-1; D is perhaps TRBD2 (5 bases). With 0 bases removed from V and 13 bases from J, the gap between germline ends came to 10 bases. Germline CDR1 is DFQATT and CDR2 is SNEGSKA (reference sequence). The CDR3 totals 11 residues. CDR3 sequence reads: CSARDNRGQFF. CDR3 nucleotides: TGCAGTGCTAGAGACAACCGGGGACAGTTCTTC.

The chain couples TRBV19 to TRBJ2-5; D unresolved. Germline V CDR1 and CDR2: LNHDA, SQIVND (reference sequence). Trimming left V 6 bases short and J 2 bases short, with 16 bases between. CDR3 length equals 15 residues. CDR3 amino acids: CASSLDLGRQETQYF. The CDR3 bases are TGTGCCAGTAGCCTTGACCTCGGCCGACAAGAGACCCAGTACTTC.

This clone was seen once. Here the CDR3 reads CASTKGTGRYEQYF. The CDR3 DNA is TGTGCCAGCACCAAGGGGACAGGGAGGTACGAGCAGTACTTC. V usage is TRBV25-1 and J usage is TRBJ2-7; TRBD1 agrees at 9 bases. V was clipped by 7 bases and J by 4 bases; unmatched bases: 8. CDR3 length: 14 residues. Germline CDR1 is MGHDK and CDR2 is SYGVNS.

V is TRBV6-1 and J is TRBJ1-2; 7 bases are a match to TRBD1. J lost 4 bases, V lost 2 bases, and 10 bases had no gene match. The CDR3 totals 16 residues. The V gene's germline CDR1 is MNHNS and CDR2 SASEGT. In DNA, the CDR3 is TGTGCCAGCAGTGAACGGGATGGCAGGGGGTTCTATGGCTACACCTTC. This translates into CASSERDGRGFYGYTF.

This chain uses TRBV7-2 with TRBJ2-1; D uncertain. V shed 3 bases and J shed 0 bases, with 9 bases lying between them. This CDR3 contains 15 residues. The germline V gene encodes CDR1 SGHTA and CDR2 FQGNSA. CDR3 in DNA: TGTGCCAGCAGCTTTGACTTATCCTCCTACAATGAGCAGTTCTTC. Its translation is CASSFDLSSYNEQFF.

This clone was recorded only once. The chain employs TRBV11-3 and TRBJ2-7, with a possible D match to TRBD2 (6 bases). Trimming removed 5 bases from V and 6 bases from J, with 14 bases in between. The CDR3 runs 13 residues. Germline V gives CDR1 SGHNT, CDR2 YENEEA. Here the CDR3 DNA reads TGTGCCAGCAGCCTCCGTGGGGGGTCCGAGCAGTACTTC. It codes for CASSLRGGSEQYF.

DNA of the CDR3: TGTGCCAGCAGCCCCAAGACAGGGGCTAACACTGAAGCTTTCTTT. Translation gives CASSPKTGANTEAFF. The chain employs TRBV7-9 and TRBJ1-1; 8 positions match TRBD1. The CDR3 runs 15 residues. Germline CDR1 reads SEHNR; CDR2 reads FQNEAQ (reference sequence). V trimming: 5 bases; J trimming: 2 bases; junction bases outside the gene matches: 7.

The V call is TRBV11-3, the J call TRBJ2-5; D might be TRBD2 (8 bases). CDR1 is SGHNT and CDR2 is YENEEA in the germline V gene. V was pared by 5 bases and J by 5 bases, with 15 bases between. The CDR3 length is 14 residues. CDR3 in DNA: TGTGCCAGCAGCAAGGGACAGCGGGGGGAGACCCAGTACTTC. Encoded protein: CASSKGQRGETQYF.

This clone occurred once. The V gene is TRBV27, the J gene TRBJ1-1; tentative D call: TRBD1 (5 bases). Germline CDR1 is MNHEY and CDR2 is SMNVEV (reference sequence). V was pared by 6 bases and J by 4 bases, with 15 bases between. The CDR3 contains 14 residues. In DNA form, the CDR3 reads TGTGCCAGCAGGGAACGGGGACTATCCACTGAAGCTTTCTTT. Protein sequence: CASRERGLSTEAFF.

The V gene is TRBV2, the J gene TRBJ2-7; 8 nucleotides agree with TRBD1. CDR3 size: 13 residues. From germline, CDR1 is SNHLY and CDR2 FYNNEI. The ends lost 10 bases at V and 4 bases at J; junction bases unmatched: 9. CDR3 DNA sequence: TGTGCCAACGGACAGGGTGGTTTTTACGAGCAGTACTTC. This gives the protein CANGQGGFYEQYF.

The J gene is TRBJ2-1, the V gene TRBV9, with D perhaps matching TRBD2 (7 bases). The CDR3 totals 15 residues. Trimming removed 3 bases at V and 5 bases at J, with 15 bases between. The germline CDR1 and CDR2 sequences are SGDLS and YYNGEE. DNA of the CDR3: TGTGCCAGCAGCGCCTGGGGGGGCGGGGACAATGAGCAGTTCTTC. Translated: CASSAWGGGDNEQFF.

The chain links TRBV9 to TRBJ1-6, with 10 bases matching TRBD1. This CDR3 spans 14 amino acids. Germline V gene lookup returns CDR1 SGDLS and CDR2 YYNGEE. V gave up 2 bases and J gave up 9 bases; unmatched junction bases: 2. CDR3 amino acids: CASSVTGGRSPLHF. DNA for the CDR3: TGTGCCAGCAGCGTGACAGGGGGCCGTTCACCCCTCCACTTT.

The rearrangement uses TRBV15 and TRBJ2-7; no reliable D call. V lost 0 bases and J 2 bases, leaving 20 bases between the germline ends. This CDR3 comprises 18 residues. Per the germline V gene, CDR1 is LNHNV and CDR2 is YYDKDF (reference sequence). The CDR3 protein is CATSRDQLRTLKPYEQYF. The CDR3 DNA follows: TGTGCCACCAGCAGAGACCAACTGCGTACTCTGAAACCCTACGAGCAGTACTTC.

The rearrangement joins TRBV2 to TRBJ2-7; no clear D gene. Trimming cost V 3 bases and J 5 bases, with 8 bases left between them. The length of the CDR3 is 12 residues. In germline, CDR1 is SNHLY, CDR2 FYNNEI. The CDR3 coding sequence is TGTGCCAGCAGTGAGAGGAGAGACGAGCAGTACTTC. The encoded protein is CASSERRDEQYF. The whole variable domain, filled in from reference TRBV2 and TRBJ2-7, reads EPEVTQTPSHQVTQMGQEVILRCVPISNHLYFYWYRQILGQKVEFLVSFYNNEISEKSEIFDDQFSVERPDGSNFTLKIRSTKLEDSAMYFCASSERRDEQYFGPGTRLTVT.

This rearrangement joins TRBV27 to TRBJ2-7, with a possible D match to TRBD1 (5 bases). CDR3 length: 11 residues. Per the germline V gene, CDR1 is MNHEY and CDR2 is SMNVEV (reference sequence). Deletions cut 8 bases from V and 5 bases from J, with 10 bases between. CDR3 sequence reads: CASRRGNEQYF. CDR3 in DNA: TGTGCCAGCCGTAGGGGCAACGAGCAGTACTTC.

The V and J genes are TRBV5-6 and TRBJ2-1; no reliable D call. With 0 bases removed from V and 5 bases from J, the gap between germline ends came to 3 bases. The germline CDR1 and CDR2 sequences are SGHDT and YYEEEE. This CDR3 has 12 amino acids. CDR3 amino acids: CASSLVHNEQFF. The CDR3 nucleotides read TGTGCCAGCAGCTTGGTGCACAATGAGCAGTTCTTC.

The V call is TRBV5-1, the J call TRBJ2-2; no definite D call. This CDR3 comprises 13 residues. Trimming removed 3 bases from V and 1 base from J, with 4 bases in between. The germline V gene encodes CDR1 SGHRS and CDR2 YFSETQ. CDR3 DNA: TGCGCCAGCAGCTCGCAGAACACCGGGGAGCTGTTTTTT. Translation gives CASSSQNTGELFF.

A few counts support this clone. V and J are TRBV30 and TRBJ1-1; D gene ambiguous. The CDR3 is 14 residues long. Trimming took off 5 bases at V and 7 bases at J, with 20 bases between the two ends. From germline, CDR1 is GTSNPN and CDR2 SVGIG (reference sequence). The CDR3 DNA sequence: TGTGCCTGGGGGCCCCCATCGATGAGACTTGAAGCTTTCTTT. Translated: CAWGPPSMRLEAFF. The entire variable domain, with the rest obtained from reference TRBV30 and TRBJ1-1, is as follows: SQTIHQWPATLVQPVGSPLSLECTVEGTSNPNLYWYRQAAGRGLQLLFYSVGIGQISSEVPQNLSASRPQDRQFILSSKKLLLSDSGFYLCAWGPPSMRLEAFFGQGTRLTVV.

V usage is TRBV11-1 and J usage is TRBJ1-1; D may be TRBD1 (6 bases). The V gene lost 1 base and the J gene lost 6 bases, with 15 bases spanning the gap. Germline loops: CDR1 SGHAT, CDR2 FQDESV (reference sequence). The CDR3 is made up of 15 amino acids. For the CDR3, the DNA is TGTGCCAGCAGCTTAGGGGGAGGGGGAACGCCTGAAGCTTTCTTT. It translates to CASSLGGGGTPEAFF.

The rearrangement uses TRBV28 and TRBJ2-7; no definite D call. From germline, CDR1 is MDHEN and CDR2 SYDVKM. Trimming took off 3 bases at V and 2 bases at J, with 8 bases between the two ends. The CDR3 length is 13 residues. This chain's CDR3 is CASSFAGTYEQYF. In nucleotides, the CDR3 is TGTGCCAGCAGTTTTGCTGGGACCTACGAGCAGTACTTC. The entire variable domain, with the rest obtained from reference TRBV28 and TRBJ2-7, is as follows: DVKVTQSSRYLVKRTGEKVFLECVQDMDHENMFWYRQDPGLGLRLIYFSYDVKMKEKGDIPEGYSVSREKKERFSLILESASTNQTSMYLCASSFAGTYEQYFGPGTRLTVT.

The chain combines TRBV4-3 with TRBJ2-2; 8 bases fit TRBD2. This CDR3 is built from 18 residues. CDR1 LGHNA and CDR2 YSLEER come from the germline V gene. With V trimmed by 2 bases and J by 3 bases, 11 bases remained unmatched. This CDR3 is CASSQSGGAGEYTGELFF. The CDR3 DNA reads as TGCGCCAGCAGCCAATCGGGGGGGGCGGGAGAGTACACCGGGGAGCTGTTTTTT.

This clone was counted between two and nine times. V usage is TRBV9 and J usage is TRBJ2-2, with 8 bases aligning to TRBD2. The V gene end was trimmed by 2 bases and the J gene end by 7 bases; junction bases not matched to a gene: 13. The CDR3 loop spans 17 amino acids. Germline V gene lookup returns CDR1 SGDLS and CDR2 YYNGEE. The CDR3 coding sequence is TGTGCCAGCAGCGTCCTCAGCGGGGGCACCGAGGTCGGGGAGCTGTTTTTT. Encoded protein: CASSVLSGGTEVGELFF.

This clone was recorded once. The genes are TRBV2 and TRBJ2-7; 9 bases agree with TRBD1. This CDR3 comprises 17 residues. Germline V gene sequence: CDR1 SNHLY, CDR2 FYNNEI. J gave up 3 bases and V 0 bases, and 9 bases lay outside the gene matches. The CDR3 DNA reads as TGTGCCAGCAGTGAAGCTGGACGGACAGGGGTAAACTACGAGCAGTACTTC. Its protein is CASSEAGRTGVNYEQYF.

This clone was seen a single time. The CDR3 nucleotides read TGTGCCAGCAGCGTAGGCACAGGAGATGGCTACACCTTC. Its translation: CASSVGTGDGYTF. The chain couples TRBV9 to TRBJ1-2; D is possibly TRBD1 (5 bases). Trimming shortened V by 0 bases and J by 6 bases, and 9 bases separated the two germline ends. The CDR3 spans 13 residues. Germline V lookup: CDR1 SGDLS, CDR2 YYNGEE.

The V call is TRBV6-1, the J call TRBJ2-5; D is perhaps TRBD2 (5 bases). The CDR3 loop spans 13 amino acids. Trimming removed 4 bases at V and 2 bases at J, with 8 bases between. Germline V gene lookup returns CDR1 MNHNS and CDR2 SASEGT. The CDR3 loop reads CASSVDLQETQYF. CDR3 bases: TGTGCCAGCAGTGTGGACTTGCAAGAGACCCAGTACTTC.